This entry lists 32 T cell receptor beta chains sequenced from one sample in a study of T cell changes during pregnancy in multiple sclerosis. The method was immunoSEQ multiplex PCR; TCRdb's version includes in-frame clones alone and lacks a portion of them. The table has roughly 40,000 clones, around 90% seen once; the top ten hold nearly 2%. Sample: CD4+ T cells from peripheral blood mononuclear cells, taken after pregnancy. These receptors all stem from a female donor in good health, enrolled as a control in a pregnancy study.

CDR3 DNA sequence: TGTGCCAGCAGTTTCGGGACTGCTTCACGGGCAAATACGCAGTATTTT. Its protein is CASSFGTASRANTQYF. The rearrangement uses TRBV6-7 and TRBJ2-3, with a tentative D call TRBD2 (6 bases). TRBV6-7 is an ORF; its function is uncertain. The CDR3 length is 16 residues. The V gene lost 4 bases and the J gene lost 7 bases, with 21 bases spanning the gap.

The chain links TRBV4-3 to TRBJ2-6, with D maybe TRBD2 (7 bases). CDR1 and CDR2 (germline): LGHNA, YSLEER. V lost 4 bases and J lost 0, with 22 bases in between. The CDR3 has 20 residues. CDR3 nucleotides: TGCGCCAGCAGCCGTACCGGGGTGGGGGGGCTTCTCTCTGGGGCCAACGTCCTGACTTTC. Encoded protein: CASSRTGVGGLLSGANVLTF.

The V gene is TRBV7-9, the J gene TRBJ1-2; D may be TRBD1 (6 bases). This CDR3 is 15 amino acids long. The germline CDR1 and CDR2 sequences are SEHNR and FQNEAQ (reference sequence). Trimming removed 1 base at V and 8 bases at J, with 17 bases between. CDR3 amino acids: CASSLEQGAFGGYTF. DNA of the CDR3: TGTGCCAGCAGCTTAGAACAGGGAGCCTTTGGAGGCTACACCTTC.

The genes are TRBV6-6 and TRBJ1-3; D gene unclear. The CDR3 loop spans 13 amino acids. The ends were cut back, 10 bases at V and 2 bases at J, with 12 bases in the middle. CDR1 MNHNY and CDR2 SVGAGI come from the germline V gene (reference sequence). The CDR3 loop is CATRGSTGNTIYF. In DNA form, the CDR3 reads TGTGCCACCCGTGGCTCCACTGGAAACACCATATATTTT.

V and J are TRBV29-1 and TRBJ1-5; 8 bases fit TRBD1. The CDR3 length is 15 residues. V gave up 4 bases and J gave up 2 bases; unmatched junction bases: 7. CDR1 is SQVTM, CDR2 ANQGSEA, per germline. CDR3 bases: TGCAGCGTTGGACAGGGGAAGTTGGGCAATCAGCCCCAGCATTTT. Protein product: CSVGQGKLGNQPQHF.

This chain uses TRBV4-1 with TRBJ1-2, with 7 positions matching TRBD1. Germline V gene data show CDR1 as MGHRA and CDR2 as YSYEKL. V was pared by 5 bases and J by 1 base, with 7 bases of the junction left unmatched. The CDR3 has 15 residues. The CDR3 protein is CASSTTTGFNYGYTF. The CDR3 nucleotides read TGCGCCAGCAGCACAACGACAGGGTTTAACTATGGCTACACCTTC.

V and J are TRBV6-4 and TRBJ2-3; D gene ambiguous. Per the germline V gene, CDR1 is MRHNA and CDR2 is SNTAGT. The CDR3 spans 13 residues. Trimming left V 5 bases short and J 6 bases short, with 12 bases between. The chain's CDR3 is CASSTAPRDTQYF. In nucleotides, the CDR3 is TGTGCCAGCAGTACCGCTCCGAGGGATACGCAGTATTTT.

This clone was recorded once. This chain links TRBV19 with TRBJ1-6; no clear D gene. The germline V gene has CDR1 LNHDA and CDR2 SQIVND (reference sequence). This CDR3 comprises 15 residues. Trimming left V 5 bases short and J 5 bases short, with 13 bases between. CDR3 coding DNA: TGTGCCAGTAGTTTTGCCGGGTCCAATAATTCACCCCTCCACTTT. Amino acid sequence: CASSFAGSNNSPLHF.

The chain has TRBV11-2 and TRBJ2-2, with 8 bases lining up with TRBD2. CDR3 length: 15 residues. Germline CDR1 and CDR2: SGHAT and FQNNGV. The V and J ends lost 1 base and 3 bases, in that order; junction bases with no gene match: 1. Here the CDR3 DNA reads TGTGCCAGCAGCTTAGTCGGGGGGGACACCGGGGAGCTGTTTTTT. Protein product: CASSLVGGDTGELFF.

V is TRBV7-9 and J is TRBJ1-2, with TRBD1 as a possible D gene (5 bases). The CDR3 length is 15 residues. V was clipped by 4 bases and J by 4 bases, with 16 bases between them. Germline V gene sequence: CDR1 SEHNR, CDR2 FQNEAQ (reference sequence). The CDR3 sequence: CASSSRVFQGYGYTF. CDR3 nucleotides: TGTGCCAGCAGCTCTCGGGTTTTTCAGGGCTATGGCTACACCTTC.

The chain has TRBV5-1 and TRBJ1-1; 8 bases agree with TRBD1. The CDR3 is made up of 15 amino acids. Germline V gives CDR1 SGHRS, CDR2 YFSETQ. The V gene end was trimmed by 4 bases and the J gene end by 3 bases; junction bases not matched to a gene: 8. CDR3 in amino acids: CASSPGGGGYTEAFF. Here the CDR3 DNA reads TGCGCCAGCAGCCCAGGGGGCGGTGGGTACACTGAAGCTTTCTTT.

For this clone: Compared with germline, one end of the junction differs, possibly owing to a read error. The chain employs TRBV7-7 and TRBJ2-5; unclear D gene. CDR1 is SSHAT, CDR2 FNYEAQ, per germline (reference sequence). This CDR3 has 13 residues. DNA for the CDR3: TGTGCTAGCAGCTTACGGGTCTTGGAGACCCAGTACTTC. It is translated as CASSLRVLETQYF.

J is TRBJ2-2 and V is TRBV2, with D maybe TRBD2 (6 bases). CDR3 length: 14 amino acids. V dropped 8 bases and J dropped 2 bases, with 12 bases sitting between them. The germline V gene has CDR1 SNHLY and CDR2 FYNNEI. The CDR3 region has the DNA TGTGCCAGCGTACTAGCCTTTAACACCGGGGAGCTGTTTTTT. Translating gives CASVLAFNTGELFF.

This clone was recorded only once. The chain carries TRBV28 and TRBJ1-1; 7 bases map to TRBD1. CDR3 length equals 16 residues. Germline V gene data show CDR1 as MDHEN and CDR2 as SYDVKM. J was trimmed by 0 bases and V by 6 bases; bases with no gene match: 10. CDR3 nucleotides: TGTGCCAGCAGCCCCAGGGGGTCGACACTGAACACTGAAGCTTTCTTT. It codes for CASSPRGSTLNTEAFF.

The gene calls are TRBV6-5 and TRBJ2-5, with 7 bases fitting TRBD2. Per the germline V gene, CDR1 is MNHEY and CDR2 is SVGAGI. Trimming removed 2 bases from V and 5 bases from J; junction bases left unmatched: 5. The CDR3 is made up of 14 amino acids. The CDR3 spells CASSYPGRGETQYF. For the CDR3, the DNA is TGTGCCAGCAGTTACCCGGGGCGGGGGGAGACCCAGTACTTC.

The V and J genes are TRBV5-1 and TRBJ2-1, with TRBD2 identical over 11 bases. CDR1 and CDR2 (germline): SGHRS, YFSETQ. Germline trimming cut 1 base from V and 9 bases from J; bases unmatched to any gene: 6. The CDR3 totals 15 residues. The CDR3 sequence is CASSLIVSGGAEQFF. Here the CDR3 DNA reads TGCGCCAGCAGCTTGATTGTTAGCGGGGGGGCTGAGCAGTTCTTC.

The genes are TRBV15 and TRBJ1-6, with D perhaps TRBD1 (5 bases). V was trimmed by 2 bases and J by 7 bases, leaving 12 bases between them. The germline CDR1 and CDR2 sequences are LNHNV and YYDKDF (reference sequence). The CDR3 runs 15 residues. CDR3 in DNA: TGTGCCACCAGCAGATACGACGGGGGGAATTCACCCCTCCACTTT. Translation gives CATSRYDGGNSPLHF.

This clone was recorded once. V and J are TRBV19 and TRBJ1-5, with D unclear. The CDR3 runs to 13 residues. The germline gives CDR1 LNHDA, CDR2 SQIVND (reference sequence). The V end lost 7 bases, the J end lost 0 bases, and 7 bases lay between the germline ends. The CDR3 is CASISYSNQPQHF. CDR3 DNA: TGTGCCAGTATCTCCTATAGCAATCAGCCCCAGCATTTT.

CDR3 residues: CASTLGLAETYEQYF. The CDR3 DNA is TGTGCCAGCACCCTCGGACTAGCGGAAACCTACGAGCAGTACTTC. The rearrangement uses TRBV28 and TRBJ2-7, with 10 bases that match TRBD2. This CDR3 is built from 15 residues. Germline CDR1 MDHEN, CDR2 SYDVKM. The trim removed 7 bases at V and 2 bases at J, leaving 8 bases unmatched.

The V and J genes are TRBV4-1 and TRBJ1-1, with 7 bases fitting TRBD1. This CDR3 is 16 amino acids long. Looked up from germline, CDR1 is MGHRA and CDR2 is YSYEKL. The V segment lost 4 bases and the J segment 3 bases; nucleotides outside the gene matches: 11. CDR3 region: CASSRTGLSPDTEAFF. CDR3 sequence (DNA): TGCGCCAGCAGCCGGACAGGCCTAAGTCCGGACACTGAAGCTTTCTTT.

V and J are TRBV28 and TRBJ2-2, with 13 bases lining up with TRBD2. The CDR3 is made up of 18 amino acids. The ends lost 4 bases at V and 5 bases at J; junction bases unmatched: 10. The germline CDR1 and CDR2 sequences are MDHEN and SYDVKM. CDR3 residues: CASSSGTSGVGGTGELFF. The CDR3 DNA follows: TGTGCCAGCAGTTCCGGGACTAGCGGGGTTGGGGGGACCGGGGAGCTGTTTTTT.

J is TRBJ1-3 and V is TRBV6-5; 9 bases line up with TRBD1. Germline assignment: CDR1 MNHEY and CDR2 SVGAGI. V dropped 4 bases and J dropped 0; count of bases not matched to a gene: 4. CDR3 length: 16 amino acids. CDR3 protein: CASSSPGQGSGNTIYF. DNA for the CDR3: TGTGCCAGCAGTTCCCCGGGACAGGGCTCTGGAAACACCATATATTTT.

The chain has TRBV9 and TRBJ2-5; D is perhaps TRBD2 (5 bases). CDR1 SGDLS and CDR2 YYNGEE come from the germline V gene. The CDR3 runs 14 residues. V was trimmed by 0 bases and J by 4 bases, leaving 10 bases between them. The CDR3 coding sequence is TGTGCCAGCAGCGTAGGCGGGTTAGGAGAGACCCAGTACTTC. It codes for CASSVGGLGETQYF.

In regard to this clone: Its ends do not fully match the called genes, so a read error is possible. The chain is built from TRBV28 and TRBJ2-1, with D possibly being TRBD2 (7 bases). The CDR3 totals 16 residues. Germline lookup yields CDR1 MDHEN and CDR2 SYDVKM. In nucleotides, the CDR3 is TGTGCCAGCAGCCCGAAGGCGGGGGCCATCTACAATGAACAGTTCTTC. Its protein product is CASSPKAGAIYNEQFF.

The chain couples TRBV28 to TRBJ1-5, with 9 bases identical to TRBD1. This CDR3 spans 18 amino acids. V lost 6 bases, J lost 1 base, and 13 bases stayed unmatched. CDR1 and CDR2 (germline): MDHEN, SYDVKM. The DNA for the CDR3 is TGTGCCAGCAGAAATGACAGGGGGGGGGAATTAAGCAATCAGCCCCAGCATTTT. The encoded protein is CASRNDRGGELSNQPQHF.

The rearrangement uses TRBV18 and TRBJ2-1; the D gene is possibly TRBD2 (6 bases). Germline V gene sequence: CDR1 KGHSH, CDR2 LQKENI. The CDR3 is 14 residues long. Trimming took off 7 bases at V and 7 bases at J, with 17 bases between the two ends. The CDR3: CASFPQLAGNEQFF. Written as DNA, the CDR3 is TGTGCCAGCTTCCCCCAACTAGCCGGGAATGAGCAGTTCTTC. Filled out from reference TRBV18 and TRBJ2-1, the complete variable domain reads NAGVMQNPRHLVRRRGQEARLRCSPMKGHSHVYWYRQLPEEGLKFMVYLQKENIIDESGMPKERFSAEFPKEGPSILRIQQVVRGDSAAYFCASFPQLAGNEQFFGPGTRLTVL.

This chain joins TRBV14 and TRBJ2-5; D is undetermined. Germline V CDR1 and CDR2: SGHDN, FVKESK. The CDR3 spans 13 residues. The V gene lost 4 bases and the J gene lost 5 bases, with 11 bases spanning the gap. The CDR3 bases are TGTGCCAGCAGCCCGGGTTTAGTGGAGACCCAGTACTTC. Protein sequence: CASSPGLVETQYF.

The V call is TRBV29-1, the J call TRBJ2-5, with a possible D match to TRBD2 (6 bases). The CDR3 contains 14 residues. V was shortened by 4 bases and J by 3 bases, with 15 bases between the two germline ends. From germline, CDR1 is SQVTM and CDR2 ANQGSEA. The CDR3 region has the DNA TGCAGCGTTGGATCGTCGGGAGTTGAAGAGACCCAGTACTTC. Translation gives CSVGSSGVEETQYF.

This clone was picked up a small number of times. This sequence joins TRBV15 and TRBJ2-1; D perhaps matches TRBD2 (6 bases). The ends were cut back, 5 bases at V and 6 bases at J, with 17 bases in the middle. The CDR3 sequence is 15 residues long. Germline V CDR1 and CDR2: LNHNV, YYDKDF (reference sequence). For the CDR3, the DNA is TGTGCCACCAGCTCGGAGGGCCTTCTCAGCAATGAGCAGTTCTTC. Protein product: CATSSEGLLSNEQFF.

The rearrangement uses TRBV5-8 and TRBJ2-7, with TRBD2 matching 10 bases. V shed 4 bases and J 2 bases; nucleotides not matched to a gene: 6. CDR3 length: 15 residues. CDR1 SGHTS and CDR2 YDEGEE come from the germline V gene. For the CDR3, the DNA is TGTGCCAGCAGCCAGTGGACTAGCGGTACCTACGAGCAGTACTTC. Encoded protein: CASSQWTSGTYEQYF.

This clone was detected once. The chain joins TRBV6-6 to TRBJ1-5, with 11 positions matching TRBD1. The CDR3 is 13 residues long. V trimming: 7 bases; J trimming: 11 bases; junction bases outside the gene matches: 7. Germline lookup yields CDR1 MNHNY and CDR2 SVGAGI (reference sequence). The CDR3 sequence: CASNRQGQGAQHF. As DNA, the CDR3 is TGTGCCAGCAATAGACAGGGACAGGGGGCCCAGCATTTT.

This clone was seen only once. The rearrangement uses TRBV27 and TRBJ2-7; 12 nucleotides agree with TRBD1. The trim removed 5 bases at V and 5 bases at J, leaving 7 bases unmatched. The CDR3 is made up of 15 amino acids. The germline CDR1 and CDR2 sequences are MNHEY and SMNVEV (reference sequence). The CDR3 region has the DNA TGTGCCAGCAGTGCGGGACAGGGGGCTTGGCACGAGCAGTACTTC. Amino acid sequence: CASSAGQGAWHEQYF.